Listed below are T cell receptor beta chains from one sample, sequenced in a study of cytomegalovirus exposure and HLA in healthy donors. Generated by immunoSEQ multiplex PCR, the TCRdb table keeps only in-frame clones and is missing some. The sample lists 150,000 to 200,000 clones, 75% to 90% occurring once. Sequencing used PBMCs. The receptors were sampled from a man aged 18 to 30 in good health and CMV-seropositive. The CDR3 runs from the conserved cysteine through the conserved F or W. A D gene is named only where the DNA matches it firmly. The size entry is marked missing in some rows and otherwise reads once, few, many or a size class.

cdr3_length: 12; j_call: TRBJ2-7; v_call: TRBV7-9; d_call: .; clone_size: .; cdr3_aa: CASSLGGGGQYF; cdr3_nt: TGTGCCAGCAGCTTAGGGGGCGGCGGACAGTACTTC
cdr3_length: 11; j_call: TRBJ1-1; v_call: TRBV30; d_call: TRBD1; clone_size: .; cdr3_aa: CAWDRGGEAFF; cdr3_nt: TGTGCCTGGGACAGGGGTGGGGAAGCTTTCTTT
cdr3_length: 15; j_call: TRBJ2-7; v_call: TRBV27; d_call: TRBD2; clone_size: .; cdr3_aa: CASSDPGLAGNEQYF; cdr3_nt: TGTGCCAGCAGCGATCCGGGACTAGCGGGTAATGAGCAGTACTTC
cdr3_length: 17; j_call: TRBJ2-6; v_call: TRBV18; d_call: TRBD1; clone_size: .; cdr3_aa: CASSPQTGLSGANVLTF; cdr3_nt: TGTGCCAGCTCACCACAGACAGGGTTATCTGGGGCCAACGTCCTGACTTTC
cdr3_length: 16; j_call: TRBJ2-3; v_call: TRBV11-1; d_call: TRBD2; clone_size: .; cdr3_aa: CASSSGGGEGTDTQYF; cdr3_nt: TGTGCCAGCAGCTCCGGGGGGGGCGAGGGCACAGATACGCAGTATTTT
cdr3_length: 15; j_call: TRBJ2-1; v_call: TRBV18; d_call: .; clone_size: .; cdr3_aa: CASSPDRTSYNEQFF; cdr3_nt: TGTGCCAGCTCACCAGACAGGACGAGCTACAATGAGCAGTTCTTC
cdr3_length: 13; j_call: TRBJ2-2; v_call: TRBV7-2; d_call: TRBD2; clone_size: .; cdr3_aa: CASRDYNTGELFF; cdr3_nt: TGTGCCAGCCGGGACTACAACACCGGGGAGCTGTTTTTT
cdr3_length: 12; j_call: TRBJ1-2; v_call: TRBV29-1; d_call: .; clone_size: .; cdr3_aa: CSVDDRNYGYTF; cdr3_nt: TGCAGCGTAGACGACAGAAACTATGGCTACACCTTC
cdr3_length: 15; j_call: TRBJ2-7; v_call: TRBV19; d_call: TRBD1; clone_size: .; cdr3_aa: CASRNRDRATYEQYF; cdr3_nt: TGTGCCAGTAGGAACCGGGACAGGGCCACCTACGAGCAGTACTTC
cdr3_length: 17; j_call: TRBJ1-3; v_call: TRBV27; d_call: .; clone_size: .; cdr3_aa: CASSLSLPGASGNTIYF; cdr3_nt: TGTGCCAGCAGTTTATCCTTGCCCGGAGCCTCTGGAAACACCATATATTTT
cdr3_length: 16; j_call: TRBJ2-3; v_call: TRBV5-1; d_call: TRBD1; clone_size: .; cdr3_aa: CASSLDTGDFTDTQYF; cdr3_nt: TGCGCCAGCAGCTTGGATACAGGGGATTTCACAGATACGCAGTATTTT
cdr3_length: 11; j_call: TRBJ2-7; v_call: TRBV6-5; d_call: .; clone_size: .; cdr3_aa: CASSYSSEQYF; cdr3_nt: TGTGCCAGCAGTTACTCCAGCGAGCAGTACTTC
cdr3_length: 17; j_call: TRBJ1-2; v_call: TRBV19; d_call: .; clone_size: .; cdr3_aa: CASSIATPRLNSYGYTF; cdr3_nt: TGTGCCAGTAGTATAGCAACACCGCGGCTAAATTCCTATGGCTACACCTTC
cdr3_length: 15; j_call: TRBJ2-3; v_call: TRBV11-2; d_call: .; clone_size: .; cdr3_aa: CASSLDTRGTDTQYF; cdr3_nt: TGTGCCAGCAGCTTAGATACTAGAGGGACAGATACGCAGTATTTT
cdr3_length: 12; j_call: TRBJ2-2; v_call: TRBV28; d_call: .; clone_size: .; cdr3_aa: CASSPYTGELFF; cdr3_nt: TGTGCCAGCAGTCCCTACACCGGGGAGCTGTTTTTT
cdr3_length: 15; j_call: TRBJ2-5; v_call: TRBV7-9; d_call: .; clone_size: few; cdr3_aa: CASSLAGVGGETQYF; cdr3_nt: TGTGCCAGCAGCTTAGCGGGAGTCGGGGGAGAGACCCAGTACTTC
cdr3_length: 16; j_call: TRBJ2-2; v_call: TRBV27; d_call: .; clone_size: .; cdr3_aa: CASSLFRRVNTGELFF; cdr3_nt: TGTGCCAGCAGCCTTTTTAGGCGGGTGAACACCGGGGAGCTGTTTTTT
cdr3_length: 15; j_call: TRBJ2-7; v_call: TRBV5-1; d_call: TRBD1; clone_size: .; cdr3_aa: CASSAGQGAFDEQYF; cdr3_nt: TGCGCCAGCAGCGCCGGACAGGGGGCTTTCGACGAGCAGTACTTC
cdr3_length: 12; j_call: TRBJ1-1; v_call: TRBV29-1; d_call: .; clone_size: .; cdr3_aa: CSVEEGNTEAFF; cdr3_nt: TGCAGCGTTGAGGAGGGAAACACTGAAGCTTTCTTT
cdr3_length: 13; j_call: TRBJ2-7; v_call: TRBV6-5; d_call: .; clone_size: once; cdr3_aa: CASSYSNGEEQYF; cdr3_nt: TGTGCCAGCAGTTACTCAAATGGGGAGGAGCAGTACTTC
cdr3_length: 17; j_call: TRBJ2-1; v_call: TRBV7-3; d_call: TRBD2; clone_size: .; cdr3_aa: CASSLTGLAGGRYEQFF; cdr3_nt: TGTGCCAGCAGCTTAACGGGACTAGCGGGAGGTCGGTATGAGCAGTTCTTC
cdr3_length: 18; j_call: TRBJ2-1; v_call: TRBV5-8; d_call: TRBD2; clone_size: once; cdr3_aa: CASSPVGTSASSYNEQFF; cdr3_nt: TGTGCCAGCAGCCCTGTAGGGACTAGCGCGAGCTCCTACAATGAGCAGTTCTTC
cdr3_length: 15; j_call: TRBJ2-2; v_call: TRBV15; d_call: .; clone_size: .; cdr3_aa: CATSYGLGGTGELFF; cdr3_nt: TGTGCCACCAGTTACGGACTAGGGGGCACCGGGGAGCTGTTTTTT
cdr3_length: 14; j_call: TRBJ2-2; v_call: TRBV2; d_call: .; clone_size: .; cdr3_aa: CASRNEFLTGELFF; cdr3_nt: TGTGCCAGCAGGAATGAGTTTCTCACCGGGGAGCTGTTTTTT
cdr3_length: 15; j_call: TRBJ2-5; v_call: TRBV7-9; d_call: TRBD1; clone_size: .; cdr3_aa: CASSAGQGRPETQYF; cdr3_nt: TGTGCCAGCAGCGCCGGACAGGGGCGCCCAGAGACCCAGTACTTC
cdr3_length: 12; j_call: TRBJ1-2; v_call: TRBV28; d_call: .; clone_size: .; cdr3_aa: CASSAPGYGYTF; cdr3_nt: TGTGCCAGCAGTGCCCCAGGGTATGGCTACACCTTC
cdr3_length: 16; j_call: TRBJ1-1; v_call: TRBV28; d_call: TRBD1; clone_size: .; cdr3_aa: CASSFILDRDDTEAFF; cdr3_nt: TGTGCCAGCAGTTTCATACTTGACAGGGATGACACTGAAGCTTTCTTT
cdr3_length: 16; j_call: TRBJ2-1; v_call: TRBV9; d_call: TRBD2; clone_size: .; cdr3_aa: CASSTHWTSGRNEQFF; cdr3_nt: TGTGCCAGCAGCACCCATTGGACTAGCGGCAGGAATGAGCAGTTCTTC
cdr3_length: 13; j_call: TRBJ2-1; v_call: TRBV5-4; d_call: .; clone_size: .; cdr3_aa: CASSLVAHNEQFF; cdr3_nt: TGTGCCAGCAGCTTGGTGGCCCACAATGAGCAGTTCTTC
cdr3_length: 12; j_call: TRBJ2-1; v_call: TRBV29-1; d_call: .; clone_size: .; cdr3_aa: CSAIDKYNEQFF; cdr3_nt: TGCAGCGCCATAGACAAGTACAATGAGCAGTTCTTC
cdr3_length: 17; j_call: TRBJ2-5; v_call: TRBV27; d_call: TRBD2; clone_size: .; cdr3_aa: CASSPLPTSGDQETQYF; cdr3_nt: TGTGCCAGCAGTCCCCTCCCGACTAGCGGGGACCAAGAGACCCAGTACTTC
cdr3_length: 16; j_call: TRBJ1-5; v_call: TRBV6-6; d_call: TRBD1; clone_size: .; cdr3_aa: CASSYEGGQGGQPQHF; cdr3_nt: TGTGCCAGCAGTTACGAAGGGGGACAGGGCGGGCAGCCCCAGCATTTT
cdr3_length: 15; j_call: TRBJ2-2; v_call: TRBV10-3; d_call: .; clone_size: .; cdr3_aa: CAISDRTDRTGELFF; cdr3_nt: TGTGCCATCAGTGACAGGACAGATAGAACCGGGGAGCTGTTTTTT
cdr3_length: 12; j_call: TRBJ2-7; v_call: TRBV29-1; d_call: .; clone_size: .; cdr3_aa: CSVQRQSGPENF; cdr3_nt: TGCAGCGTTCAGAGACAGTCGGGCCCCGAGAACTTC
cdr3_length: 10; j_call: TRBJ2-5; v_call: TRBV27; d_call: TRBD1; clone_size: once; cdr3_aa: CASQGQGLYF; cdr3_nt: TGTGCCAGCCAGGGACAGGGACTGTACTTC
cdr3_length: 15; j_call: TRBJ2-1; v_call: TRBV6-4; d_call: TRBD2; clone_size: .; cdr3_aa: CASSVGAGGGNEQFF; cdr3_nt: TGTGCCAGCAGTGTTGGGGCGGGAGGTGGCAATGAGCAGTTCTTC
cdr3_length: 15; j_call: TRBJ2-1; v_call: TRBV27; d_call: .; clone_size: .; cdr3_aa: CASSLGPSSYNEQFF; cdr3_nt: TGTGCCAGCAGTTTGGGCCCGAGCTCCTACAATGAGCAGTTCTTC
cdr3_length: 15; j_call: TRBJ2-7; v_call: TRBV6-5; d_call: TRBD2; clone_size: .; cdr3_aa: CASSRGLAGSYEQYF; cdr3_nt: TGTGCCAGCAGTCGAGGACTAGCGGGCTCCTACGAGCAGTACTTC
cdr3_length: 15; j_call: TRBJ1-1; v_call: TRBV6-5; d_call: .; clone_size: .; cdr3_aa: CASSYSLRVGTEAFF; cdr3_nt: TGTGCCAGCAGTTACTCTCTCAGGGTGGGCACTGAAGCTTTCTTT
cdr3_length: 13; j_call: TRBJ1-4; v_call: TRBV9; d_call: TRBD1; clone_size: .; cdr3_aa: CASRVDRDEKLFF; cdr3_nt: TGTGCCAGCAGGGTTGACAGGGATGAAAAACTGTTTTTT
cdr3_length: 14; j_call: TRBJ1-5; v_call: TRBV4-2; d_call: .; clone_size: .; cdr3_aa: CASSSGVSNQPQHF; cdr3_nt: TGTGCCAGCAGCTCGGGGGTTAGCAATCAGCCCCAGCATTTT
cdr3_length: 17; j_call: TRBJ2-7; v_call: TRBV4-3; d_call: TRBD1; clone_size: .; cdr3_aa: CASSQDTGTGQGYEQYF; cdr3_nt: TGCGCCAGCAGCCAAGATACGGGGACGGGACAGGGCTACGAGCAGTACTTC
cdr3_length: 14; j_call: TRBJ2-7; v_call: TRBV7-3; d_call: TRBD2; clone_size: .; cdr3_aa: CASSLTSGSYEQYF; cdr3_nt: TGTGCCAGCAGCTTAACTAGCGGGAGCTACGAGCAGTACTTC
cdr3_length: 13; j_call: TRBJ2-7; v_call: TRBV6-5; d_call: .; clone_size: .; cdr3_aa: CASSYSWPYEQYF; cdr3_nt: TGTGCCAGCAGTTACTCGTGGCCCTACGAGCAGTACTTC
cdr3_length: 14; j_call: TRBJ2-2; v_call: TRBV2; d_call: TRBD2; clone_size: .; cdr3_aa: CASVAGGNTGELFF; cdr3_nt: TGTGCCAGTGTAGCGGGAGGGAACACCGGGGAGCTGTTTTTT
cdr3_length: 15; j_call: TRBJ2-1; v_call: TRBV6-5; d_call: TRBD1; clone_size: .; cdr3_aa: CASSPGTGAINEQFF; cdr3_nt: TGTGCCAGCAGTCCCGGGACAGGGGCCATCAATGAGCAGTTCTTC
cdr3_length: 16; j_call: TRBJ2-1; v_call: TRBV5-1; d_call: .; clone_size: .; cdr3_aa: CASSLAGSSSYNEQFF; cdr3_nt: TGCGCCAGCAGCTTGGCCGGGAGTAGCTCCTACAATGAGCAGTTCTTC
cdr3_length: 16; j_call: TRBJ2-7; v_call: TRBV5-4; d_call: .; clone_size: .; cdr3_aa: CASSPDRQASSYEQYF; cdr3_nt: TGTGCCAGCAGCCCCGACCGACAGGCCAGCTCCTACGAGCAGTACTTC
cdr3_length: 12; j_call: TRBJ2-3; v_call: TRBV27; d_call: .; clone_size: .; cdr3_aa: CASPPLSDTQYF; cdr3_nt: TGTGCCAGCCCCCCTTTATCGGATACGCAGTATTTT
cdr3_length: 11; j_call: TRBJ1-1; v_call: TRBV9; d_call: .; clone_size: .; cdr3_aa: CASSVGPEAFF; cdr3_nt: TGTGCCAGCAGCGTAGGGCCTGAAGCTTTCTTT
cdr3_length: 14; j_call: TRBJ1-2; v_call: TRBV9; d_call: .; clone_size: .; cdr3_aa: CASSVGIGGDGYTF; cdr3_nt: TGTGCCAGCAGCGTAGGGATAGGGGGTGATGGCTACACCTTC
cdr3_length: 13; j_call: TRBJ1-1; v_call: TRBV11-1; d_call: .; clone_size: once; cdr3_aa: CASSHDPGTEAFF; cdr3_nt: TGTGCCAGCAGCCATGACCCGGGGACTGAAGCTTTCTTT
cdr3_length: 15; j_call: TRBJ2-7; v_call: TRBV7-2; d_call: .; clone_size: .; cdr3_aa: CASSLEEGGSYEQYF; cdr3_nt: TGTGCCAGCAGCTTAGAGGAGGGCGGTTCCTACGAGCAGTACTTC
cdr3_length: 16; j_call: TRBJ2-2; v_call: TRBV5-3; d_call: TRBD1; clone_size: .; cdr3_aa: CARSSKDRVSTGELFF; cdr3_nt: TGTGCCAGAAGCTCGAAGGACAGGGTAAGCACCGGGGAGCTGTTTTTT
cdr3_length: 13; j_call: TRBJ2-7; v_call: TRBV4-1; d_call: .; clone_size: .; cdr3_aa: CASSPPLGGEQYF; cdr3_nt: TGCGCCAGCAGCCCACCCCTGGGAGGCGAGCAGTACTTC
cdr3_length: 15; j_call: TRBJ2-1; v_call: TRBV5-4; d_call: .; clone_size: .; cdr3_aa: CASSLIAASYNEQFF; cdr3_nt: TGTGCCAGCAGCTTGATTGCAGCTAGCTACAATGAGCAGTTCTTC
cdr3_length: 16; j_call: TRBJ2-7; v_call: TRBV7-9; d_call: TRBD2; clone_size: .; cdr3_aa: CASSEDLLANAYEQYF; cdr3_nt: TGTGCCAGCAGCGAAGATTTACTAGCGAACGCCTACGAGCAGTACTTC
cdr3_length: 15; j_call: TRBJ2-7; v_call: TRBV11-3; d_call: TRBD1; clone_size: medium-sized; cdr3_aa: CASSLVGGQGNEQYF; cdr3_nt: TGTGCCAGCAGCTTAGTGGGGGGACAGGGAAACGAGCAGTACTTC
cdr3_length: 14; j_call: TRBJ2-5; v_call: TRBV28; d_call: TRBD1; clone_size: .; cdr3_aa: CASSHRGRGETQYF; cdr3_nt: TGTGCCAGCAGCCACAGGGGCCGGGGAGAGACCCAGTACTTC